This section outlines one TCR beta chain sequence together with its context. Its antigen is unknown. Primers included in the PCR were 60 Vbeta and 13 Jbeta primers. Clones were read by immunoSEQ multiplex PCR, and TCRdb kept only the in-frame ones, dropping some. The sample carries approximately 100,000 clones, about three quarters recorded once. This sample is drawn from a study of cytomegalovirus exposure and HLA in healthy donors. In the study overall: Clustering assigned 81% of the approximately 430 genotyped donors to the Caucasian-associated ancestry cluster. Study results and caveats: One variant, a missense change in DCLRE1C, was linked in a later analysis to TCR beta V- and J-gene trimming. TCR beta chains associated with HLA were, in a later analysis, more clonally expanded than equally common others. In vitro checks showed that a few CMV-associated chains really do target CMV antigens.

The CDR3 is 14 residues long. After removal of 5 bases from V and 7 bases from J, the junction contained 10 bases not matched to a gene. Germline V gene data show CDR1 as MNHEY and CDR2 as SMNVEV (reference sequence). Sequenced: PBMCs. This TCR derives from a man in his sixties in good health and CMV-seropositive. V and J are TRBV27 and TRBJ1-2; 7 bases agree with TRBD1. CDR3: CASSPTRRGPGYTF. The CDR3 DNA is TGTGCCAGCAGTCCAACTCGAAGGGGGCCTGGCTACACCTTC.